Listed below are T cell receptor beta chains from one sample, sequenced in a study of blood T cell repertoires in COVID-19. TCRdb's table, derived via immunoSEQ multiplex PCR, lists solely in-frame clones and lacks some. The sample includes under 140,000 clones, 72% of them seen just once. The sequenced sample consisted of peripheral blood. The receptors shown here come from a woman aged 55-69 years with acute or convalescent COVID-19. The CDR3 runs from the conserved cysteine through the conserved F or W. The D gene is left open where the match is weak. Only some rows state a clone size, as once, few, many or a class for expanded clones.

cdr3_aa: CASTMTSGGAVEQFF
cdr3_nt: TGTGCCAGCACTATGACTAGCGGGGGGGCGGTTGAGCAGTTCTTC
d_call: TRBD2
j_call: TRBJ2-1
clone_size: -
v_call: TRBV2

cdr3_aa: CASSLKQGGDTIYF
cdr3_nt: TGTGCCAGCAGCTTAAAACAGGGAGGGGACACCATATATTTT
d_call: -
j_call: TRBJ1-3
clone_size: -
v_call: TRBV7-2

cdr3_aa: CAITGKIEAFF
cdr3_nt: TGTGCCATAACAGGGAAAATTGAAGCTTTCTTT
d_call: -
j_call: TRBJ1-1
clone_size: -
v_call: TRBV28

cdr3_aa: CASLILRGEAFF
cdr3_nt: TGTGCCAGCCTTATTCTCCGGGGTGAAGCTTTCTTT
d_call: -
j_call: TRBJ1-1
clone_size: -
v_call: TRBV2

cdr3_aa: CASSIDHQGNYGYTF
cdr3_nt: TGTGCCAGTAGTATAGATCATCAGGGAAACTATGGCTACACCTTC
d_call: -
j_call: TRBJ1-2
clone_size: -
v_call: TRBV19

cdr3_aa: CASSLQRRTEAFF
cdr3_nt: TGTGCCAGCAGCTTACAAAGGAGAACTGAAGCTTTCTTT
d_call: -
j_call: TRBJ1-1
clone_size: -
v_call: TRBV7-2

cdr3_aa: CASSEIGLQPQHF
cdr3_nt: TGTGCCAGCAGTGAAATCGGGTTGCAGCCCCAGCATTTT
d_call: -
j_call: TRBJ1-5
clone_size: few
v_call: TRBV6-1

cdr3_aa: CATSRDSPGTGNTIYF
cdr3_nt: TGTGCCACCAGCAGAGACTCCCCGGGAACTGGAAACACCATATATTTT
d_call: -
j_call: TRBJ1-3
clone_size: -
v_call: TRBV15

cdr3_aa: CASTGGTPGQPQHF
cdr3_nt: TGTGCCAGCACAGGAGGGACCCCTGGTCAGCCCCAGCATTTT
d_call: -
j_call: TRBJ1-5
clone_size: -
v_call: TRBV7-2

cdr3_aa: CASSLSGGPPTPYNEQFF
cdr3_nt: TGTGCCAGCAGCTTAAGCGGGGGGCCCCCGACGCCGTACAATGAGCAGTTCTTC
d_call: TRBD2
j_call: TRBJ2-1
clone_size: few
v_call: TRBV7-6

cdr3_aa: CATSDPGSSYEQYF
cdr3_nt: TGTGCCACCAGTGATCCGGGGAGCTCCTACGAGCAGTACTTC
d_call: -
j_call: TRBJ2-7
clone_size: few
v_call: TRBV24-1

cdr3_aa: CASSEETGAYGYTF
cdr3_nt: TGTGCCAGCAGTGAAGAGACAGGGGCCTATGGCTACACCTTC
d_call: TRBD1
j_call: TRBJ1-2
clone_size: -
v_call: TRBV2

cdr3_aa: CASSRERNEQFF
cdr3_nt: TGTGCCAGCTCGAGGGAGCGGAATGAGCAGTTCTTC
d_call: -
j_call: TRBJ2-1
clone_size: -
v_call: TRBV18

cdr3_aa: CASSLVNREISGEQYF
cdr3_nt: TGTGCCAGCAGCTTAGTAAATAGGGAGATCTCGGGGGAGCAGTACTTC
d_call: -
j_call: TRBJ2-7
clone_size: -
v_call: TRBV7-8

cdr3_aa: CASSRSSIGGRGVNYGYTF
cdr3_nt: TGTGCCAGCAGTCGAAGTTCTATCGGGGGGCGTGGGGTTAACTATGGCTACACCTTC
d_call: -
j_call: TRBJ1-2
clone_size: -
v_call: TRBV28

cdr3_aa: CSVRTGTENSPLHF
cdr3_nt: TGCAGCGTTCGAACCGGGACAGAGAATTCACCCCTCCACTTT
d_call: TRBD1
j_call: TRBJ1-6
clone_size: -
v_call: TRBV29-1

cdr3_aa: CASKLLYEQYF
cdr3_nt: TGTGCCAGCAAGTTACTATACGAGCAGTACTTC
d_call: -
j_call: TRBJ2-7
clone_size: -
v_call: TRBV6-5

cdr3_aa: CASSPDRGLGKEQYF
cdr3_nt: TGTGCCAGCAGCCCAGACAGGGGGCTTGGGAAAGAGCAGTACTTC
d_call: TRBD1
j_call: TRBJ2-7
clone_size: -
v_call: TRBV7-9

cdr3_aa: CAWSGTGDNQPQHF
cdr3_nt: TGTGCCTGGAGCGGGACAGGGGACAATCAGCCCCAGCATTTT
d_call: TRBD1
j_call: TRBJ1-5
clone_size: -
v_call: TRBV30

cdr3_aa: CASNGQGLIHSNQPQHF
cdr3_nt: TGTGCCAGCAATGGACAGGGTTTAATTCATAGCAATCAGCCCCAGCATTTT
d_call: TRBD1
j_call: TRBJ1-5
clone_size: few
v_call: TRBV19

cdr3_aa: CASSEVGTGGGYEQYF
cdr3_nt: TGTGCCAGCAGTGAGGTCGGGACAGGGGGCGGCTACGAGCAGTACTTC
d_call: TRBD1
j_call: TRBJ2-7
clone_size: -
v_call: TRBV25-1

cdr3_aa: CASTQASYGYTF
cdr3_nt: TGTGCCAGTACCCAAGCCTCCTATGGCTACACCTTC
d_call: -
j_call: TRBJ1-2
clone_size: -
v_call: TRBV19

cdr3_aa: CASSFAPGGTKLDTEAFF
cdr3_nt: TGTGCCAGCAGCTTTGCCCCGGGCGGGACTAAGCTAGACACTGAAGCTTTCTTT
d_call: -
j_call: TRBJ1-1
clone_size: few
v_call: TRBV12-1

cdr3_aa: CASRRDSSYNEQFF
cdr3_nt: TGTGCCAGCAGACGAGACAGCTCCTACAATGAGCAGTTCTTC
d_call: -
j_call: TRBJ2-1
clone_size: -
v_call: TRBV6-5